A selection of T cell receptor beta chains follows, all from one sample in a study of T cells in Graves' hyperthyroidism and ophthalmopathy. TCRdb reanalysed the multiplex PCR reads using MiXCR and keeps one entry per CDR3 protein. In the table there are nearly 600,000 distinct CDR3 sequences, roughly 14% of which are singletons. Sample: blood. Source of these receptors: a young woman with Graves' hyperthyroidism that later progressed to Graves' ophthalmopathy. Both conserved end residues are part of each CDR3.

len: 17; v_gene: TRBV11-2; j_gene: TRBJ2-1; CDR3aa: CASSPRTSGLHHNEQFF
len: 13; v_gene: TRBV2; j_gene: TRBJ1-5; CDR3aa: CATSVEDRAAQHF
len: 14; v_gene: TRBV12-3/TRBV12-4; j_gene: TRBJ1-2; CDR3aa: CASSSQQGVDGYTF
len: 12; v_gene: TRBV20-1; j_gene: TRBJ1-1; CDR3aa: CSAGEGDTEAFF
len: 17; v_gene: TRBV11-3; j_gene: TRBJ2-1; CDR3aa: CASSLRADSLGSYEQFF
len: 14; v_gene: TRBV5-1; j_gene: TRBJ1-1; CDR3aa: CASSSEGWDTEAFF
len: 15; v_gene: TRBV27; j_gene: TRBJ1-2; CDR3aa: CASSLTGGGLEGYTF
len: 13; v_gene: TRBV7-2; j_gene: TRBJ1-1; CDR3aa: CASKLRGRTEAFF
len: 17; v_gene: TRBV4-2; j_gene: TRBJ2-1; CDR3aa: CASSQRGGLLSYNEQFF
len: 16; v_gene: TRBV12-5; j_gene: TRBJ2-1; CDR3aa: CASGLDLGTNNNEQFF
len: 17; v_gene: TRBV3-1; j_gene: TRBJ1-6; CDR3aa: CASSQESISSYNSPLHF
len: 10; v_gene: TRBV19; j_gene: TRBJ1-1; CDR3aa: CASMEGKAFF
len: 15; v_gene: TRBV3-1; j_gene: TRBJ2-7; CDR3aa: CASSQGRLATSEQYF
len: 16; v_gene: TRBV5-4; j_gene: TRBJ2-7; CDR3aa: CASSEGTSGVVVEQYF
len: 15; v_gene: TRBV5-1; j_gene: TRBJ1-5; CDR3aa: CASSRGDGGNQPQHF
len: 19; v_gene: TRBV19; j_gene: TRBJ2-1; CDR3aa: CAGKLLETGPHINYNEQFF
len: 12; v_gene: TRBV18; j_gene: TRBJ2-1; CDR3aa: CASSRGYLEQFF
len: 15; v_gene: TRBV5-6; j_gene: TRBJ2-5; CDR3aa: CASSLLGTPQETQYF
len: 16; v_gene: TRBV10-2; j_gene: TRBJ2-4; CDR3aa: CASSDGGGATKNIQYF
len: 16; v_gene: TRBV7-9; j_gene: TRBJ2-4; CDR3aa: CASSWTRLWPKNIQYF
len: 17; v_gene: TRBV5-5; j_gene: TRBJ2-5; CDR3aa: CASSSLPTSASRETQYF
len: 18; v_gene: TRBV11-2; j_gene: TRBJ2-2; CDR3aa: CASSLGAGGVANTGELFF
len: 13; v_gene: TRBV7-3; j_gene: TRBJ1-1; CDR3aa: CASSLKVNTEAFF
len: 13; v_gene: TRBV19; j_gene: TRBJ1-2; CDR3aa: CASSIGLTWGYTF
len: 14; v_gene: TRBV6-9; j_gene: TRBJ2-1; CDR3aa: CASSWASGDNEQFF
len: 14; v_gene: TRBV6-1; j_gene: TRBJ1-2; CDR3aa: CASSWTDTDYGYTF
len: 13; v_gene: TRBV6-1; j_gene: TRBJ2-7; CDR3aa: CASSYTGKDEQYF
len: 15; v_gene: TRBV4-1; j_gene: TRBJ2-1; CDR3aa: CASSQRTGANNEQFF
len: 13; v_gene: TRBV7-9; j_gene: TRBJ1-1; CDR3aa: CAARTREDTEAFF
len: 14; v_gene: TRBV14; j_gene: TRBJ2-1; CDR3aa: CASSHANVGGEQFF
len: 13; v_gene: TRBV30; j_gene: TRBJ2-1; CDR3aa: CAWSKGADNEQFF
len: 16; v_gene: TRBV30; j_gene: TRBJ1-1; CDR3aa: CAWRVRNRGMNTEAFF
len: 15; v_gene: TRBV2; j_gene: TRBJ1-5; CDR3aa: CASSDVGVSGQPQHF
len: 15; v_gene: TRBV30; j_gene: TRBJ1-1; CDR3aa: CAWTSDSIMNTEAFF
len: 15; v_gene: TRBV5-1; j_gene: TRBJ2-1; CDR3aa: CASSPLLLRNNEQFF
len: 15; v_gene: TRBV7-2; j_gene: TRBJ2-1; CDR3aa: CASSLRIPRYNEQFF
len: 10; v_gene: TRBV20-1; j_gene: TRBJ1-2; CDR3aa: CSARPRGYTF
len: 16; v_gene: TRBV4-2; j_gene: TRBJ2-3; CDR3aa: CASSQGSGSLPDTQYF
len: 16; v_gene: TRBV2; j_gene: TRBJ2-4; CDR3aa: CASKPKGLAGVNIQYF
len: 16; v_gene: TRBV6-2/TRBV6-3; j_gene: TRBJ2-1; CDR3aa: CASSSEREIISGEQFF
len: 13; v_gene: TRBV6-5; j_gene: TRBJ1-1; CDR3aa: CASSYSRNTEVFF
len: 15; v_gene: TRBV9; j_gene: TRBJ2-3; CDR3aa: CASSVGTGGTDTQYF
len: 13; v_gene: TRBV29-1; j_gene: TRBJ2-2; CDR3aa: CSVVQGSTGELFF
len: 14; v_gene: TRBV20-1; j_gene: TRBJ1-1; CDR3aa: CSARDEGSGTEAFF
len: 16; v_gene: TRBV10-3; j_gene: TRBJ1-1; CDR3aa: CATTRGTGLMNTEAFF
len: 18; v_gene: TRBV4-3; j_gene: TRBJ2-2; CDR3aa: CASSQVATGQGNTGELFF
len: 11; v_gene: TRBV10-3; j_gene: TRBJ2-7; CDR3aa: CAIRDSREQYF
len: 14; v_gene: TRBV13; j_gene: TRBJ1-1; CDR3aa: CASRVDTRRTEAFF
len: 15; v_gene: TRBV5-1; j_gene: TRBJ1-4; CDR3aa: CASSLNGIESEKLFF
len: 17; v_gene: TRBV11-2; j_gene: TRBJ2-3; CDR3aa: CASSQGLAGGREDTQYF
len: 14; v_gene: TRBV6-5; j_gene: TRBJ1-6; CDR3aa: CASSYSGENSPLHF
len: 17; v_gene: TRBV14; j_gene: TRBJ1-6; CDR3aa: CASSQEGTGFFNSPLHF
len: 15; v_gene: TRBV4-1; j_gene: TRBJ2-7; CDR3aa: CASSQDSLGPYEQYF